Here is one TCR beta chain with its context. The antigen is not known. The record originates from a study of identical twins. Overall study findings and caveats: The abundant beta clonotypes from cord blood had fewer insertions, and memory repertoires had none of this. In drawing conclusions, the study used cross-sectional statistical analysis and did not follow the same donors.

TCRdb re-called the 5' RACE reads through MiXCR, storing one row per CDR3 protein. Found here are some 1,600,000 distinct CDR3 sequences, around 29% of them singletons; the top ten hold over 0.25%. Losses at the gene ends were 2 bases for V and 5 bases for J; bases not matched to a gene: 9. The germline V gene encodes CDR1 DFQATT and CDR2 SNEGSKA (reference sequence). The CDR3 length is 15 residues. The sequencing sample was made of cord blood. The receptor's source is a newborn girl in good health. The chain couples TRBV20-1 to TRBJ2-5; the match to TRBD2 covers 9 bases. The CDR3 coding sequence is TGCAGTGCTAGATTCCCTAGCGGGGTAGGGGAGACCCAGTACTTC. As protein: CSARFPSGVGETQYF.